These 3 T cell receptor beta chains originate from one sample sequenced in a study of glioma-infiltrating T cells. TCR alpha and beta CDR3 regions were amplified from RNA using iRepertoire nested multiplex PCR. TCRdb passed the multiplex PCR reads through MiXCR, listing each CDR3 protein once. The sample shows over 130,000 distinct CDR3 sequences, around 42% of them seen only once. The sequenced sample was glioma tissue, nonneoplastic brain tissue, or PBMCs (not recorded which). These receptor sequences come from a human donor with low-grade glioma or glioblastoma, undergoing nonglioma brain surgery, or in good health (not recorded which).

The chain links TRBV20-1 to TRBJ2-5; perhaps TRBD2 as D (5 bases). Looked up from germline, CDR1 is DFQATT and CDR2 is SNEGSKA (reference sequence). The CDR3 consists of 15 residues. Trimming pared 0 bases from V and 8 bases from J, leaving 19 bases between. The CDR3 sequence is CSARDPSGRVETQYF. CDR3 in DNA: TGCAGTGCTAGAGATCCGTCCGGGCGGGTGGAAACCCAGTACTTC.

Notes on this clonotype: This sequence may be a read error, since a much larger clone differs from it by one base. V is TRBV6-1 and J is TRBJ2-5; 11 nucleotides align to TRBD1. Germline values: CDR1 MNHNS, CDR2 SASEGT. This CDR3 contains 15 residues. In nucleotides, the CDR3 is TGTGCCAGCAGTACCCAGGGACAGGGGGTAGAGACCCATTACTTC. This codes for CASSTQGQGVETHYF.

This clonotype was detected only a few times. The chain links TRBV19 to TRBJ1-2, with TRBD1 identical over 8 bases. Germline CDR1 and CDR2: LNHDA and SQIVND (reference sequence). The CDR3 contains 13 residues. With V trimmed by 5 bases and J by 6 bases, 5 bases remained unmatched. CDR3: CASSPQGADGYTF. CDR3 sequence (DNA): TGTGCCAGTAGTCCTCAGGGGGCGGATGGCTACACCTTC.